This is a list of T cell receptor beta chains from one sample in a study of blood T cell repertoires in COVID-19. Assay: immunoSEQ multiplex PCR; the TCRdb copy retains only in-frame clones and omits some. The sample contains roughly 87,000 clones, about 80% of which appear only once. The sequencing sample was made of peripheral blood. Every receptor here comes from a woman in her fifties or sixties with acute or convalescent COVID-19. Each CDR3 is given with its conserved first and last residue. The D gene is left open where the match is weak. Where a row states a size, it is once, few, many or the class of an expanded clone; other rows omit it.

j_call clone_size d_call v_call cdr3_length cdr3_nt cdr3_aa
TRBJ2-7 NA TRBD2 TRBV4-2 15 TGTGCCAGCAGCCCAAGGACTAGCGGGGGCTACGAGCAGTACTTC CASSPRTSGGYEQYF
TRBJ1-5 NA NA TRBV5-8 14 TGTGCCAGCAGCTATGACAGGTCGAATCAGCCCCAGCATTTT CASSYDRSNQPQHF
TRBJ1-1 NA NA TRBV6-5 13 TGTGCCAGCAGGAGGGGGGGAACCACTGAAGCTTTCTTT CASRRGGTTEAFF
TRBJ1-1 NA NA TRBV15 13 TGTGCCACCAGCAAACTTTTGAACACTGAAGCTTTCTTT CATSKLLNTEAFF
TRBJ1-5 once NA TRBV28 12 TGTGCCAGCAGTACCAGGGGTCAGCCCCAGCATTTT CASSTRGQPQHF
TRBJ1-4 NA NA TRBV19 16 TGTGCCAGTAGTACTCCGGGACACCCAACTAATGAAAAACTGTTTTTT CASSTPGHPTNEKLFF
TRBJ1-2 NA TRBD1 TRBV2 13 TGTGCCAGCCTGGGACAGGAGGTGGGTGGCTACACCTTC CASLGQEVGGYTF
TRBJ2-3 many TRBD2 TRBV7-9 15 TGTGCCAGCAGCCCCGGGCTAGCGGGGGTTCATACGCAGTATTTT CASSPGLAGVHTQYF
TRBJ2-3 few TRBD1 TRBV5-6 16 TGTGCCAGCAGCTTGTTAGGACAGGGGGCGACAGATACGCAGTATTTT CASSLLGQGATDTQYF
TRBJ2-7 NA NA TRBV5-1 14 TGCGCCAGCAGCCCGGCGGGCGGTATAATCGAGCAGTACTTC CASSPAGGIIEQYF
TRBJ2-1 NA NA TRBV28 11 TGTGCCGGCGGCGTGAGAAATGAGCAGTTCTTC CAGGVRNEQFF
TRBJ2-1 NA TRBD1 TRBV7-9 17 TGTGCCAGCAGCTCACCGCCAGGGGGTACTCGATACAATGAGCAGTTCTTC CASSSPPGGTRYNEQFF
TRBJ1-4 NA NA TRBV6-5 15 TGTGCCAGCAGCTTATCGTTCGCAACTAATGAAAAACTGTTTTTT CASSLSFATNEKLFF
TRBJ1-1 NA NA TRBV20-1 14 TGCAGTGCTAGTATCCCCAGGGGTCACACTGAAGCTTTCTTT CSASIPRGHTEAFF
TRBJ1-3 few NA TRBV28 17 TGTGCCACATTCTCCGAAGGGGGGGGCTTAAAGGGAAACACCATATATTTT CATFSEGGGLKGNTIYF
TRBJ1-3 few NA TRBV19 15 TGTGCCAGTAGTGTCCTGGCAAGCTCTGGAAACACCATATATTTT CASSVLASSGNTIYF
TRBJ2-5 NA TRBD2 TRBV30 12 TGTGCCTGGACGCGGGGGCAAGAGACCCAGTACTTC CAWTRGQETQYF
TRBJ1-3 NA NA TRBV9 15 TGTGCCAGCAGCGTAGGGGCAGGGCTTGGAAACACCATATATTTT CASSVGAGLGNTIYF
TRBJ2-1 NA NA TRBV7-2 13 TGTGCCAGCATCCCAGGGCGGAGGGATGAGCAGTTCTTC CASIPGRRDEQFF
TRBJ1-6 NA NA TRBV19 14 TGTGCCAGTAGTTACCCCCCAGAGGGGGAAGCCCTCCACTTT CASSYPPEGEALHF
TRBJ2-5 NA TRBD1 TRBV29-1 12 TGCAGCGCTCGACAGGGGCGGGAGACCCAGTACTTC CSARQGRETQYF
TRBJ2-3 NA NA TRBV2 15 TGTGCCAGCAGTGAGCTTCCGGGACTTTCAGATACGCAGTATTTT CASSELPGLSDTQYF
TRBJ2-7 once TRBD1 TRBV5-1 14 TGCGCCAGCAGCTTGACAGGGGGCGGGTACGAGCAGTACTTC CASSLTGGGYEQYF
TRBJ2-1 NA TRBD1 TRBV30 15 TGTGCCTGGAAGGACAGGGAGAGTGAGGACAATGAGCAGTTCTTC CAWKDRESEDNEQFF
TRBJ1-1 few NA TRBV5-5 15 TGTGCCAGCAGCTTGGTTGGCGGCCTGAACACTGAAGCTTTCTTT CASSLVGGLNTEAFF
TRBJ1-5 NA TRBD1 TRBV7-8 17 TGTGCCAGCAGCTCACCGTCAGGGGGCGCCCCGGGTCAGCCCCAGCATTTT CASSSPSGGAPGQPQHF
TRBJ1-2 NA NA TRBV28 15 TGTGCCAGCAGCTTGTTGGCAGGGGCCATTACGGGCTACACCTTC CASSLLAGAITGYTF
TRBJ2-5 many TRBD2 TRBV5-4 16 TGTGCCAGCAGCTCCAACCTAGCGGGTCAACAAGAGACCCAGTACTTC CASSSNLAGQQETQYF
TRBJ1-1 NA NA TRBV6-5 14 TGTGCCAGCAGTCCCCTGGGGGGTTACACTGAAGCTTTCTTT CASSPLGGYTEAFF
TRBJ1-6 NA TRBD1 TRBV18 16 TGTGCCAGCTCACCACTGGGACAGGGGGGAAATTCACCCCTCCACTTT CASSPLGQGGNSPLHF
TRBJ1-3 few TRBD1 TRBV2 13 TGTGCCAAAGACAGGGGGCAAGGAAACACCATATATTTT CAKDRGQGNTIYF
TRBJ2-3 NA TRBD1 TRBV18 15 TGTGCCAGCTCACCCAAAGGGGGCAACACAGATACGCAGTATTTT CASSPKGGNTDTQYF
TRBJ2-3 NA TRBD2 TRBV4-2 17 TGTGCCAGCAGCGGACTAGCGGGGGGGTCCCTCGGGAATACGCAGTATTTT CASSGLAGGSLGNTQYF
TRBJ2-7 once NA TRBV30 13 TGTGCCTGCCCCGTTATTAACTCCTACGAGCAGTACTTC CACPVINSYEQYF
TRBJ2-5 NA NA TRBV6-5 14 TGTGCCAGCAGCCACGGGGGACCCCAAGAGACCCAGTACTTC CASSHGGPQETQYF
TRBJ1-5 NA NA TRBV2 13 TGTGCCAGCAGCGCGGGACGGAATCAGCCCCAGCATTTT CASSAGRNQPQHF
TRBJ1-5 NA TRBD1 TRBV6-5 15 TGTGCCACCCTACCTAAAGGACAGGGAAATCAGCCCCAGCATTTT CATLPKGQGNQPQHF
TRBJ1-2 many TRBD1 TRBV18 14 TGTGCCAGCTCACAAGACAACAGGGGCTATGGCTACACCTTC CASSQDNRGYGYTF
TRBJ2-7 NA TRBD2 TRBV5-1 14 TGCGCCAGCAGCGGTACTAGCGGCTCCTACGAGCAGTACTTC CASSGTSGSYEQYF
TRBJ1-2 NA NA TRBV28 13 TGTGCCGCGAAATCGGAGATTAGGTATGGCTACACCTTC CAAKSEIRYGYTF
TRBJ1-1 many NA TRBV2 12 TGTGCCACCGCGCGAGAGAAGACTGAAGCTTTCTTT CATAREKTEAFF
TRBJ2-7 NA NA TRBV19 13 TGTGCCAGTAGCCCTTCCCTTACCTACGAGCAGTACTTC CASSPSLTYEQYF
TRBJ1-2 NA NA TRBV7-2 14 TGTGCCAGCAGCCGCGGGGGGACGGACTATGGCTACACCTTC CASSRGGTDYGYTF
TRBJ2-7 NA NA TRBV7-2 16 TGTGCCAGCAGCTTAGGAGGGGGTCCCCTCTCCTACGAGCAGTACTTC CASSLGGGPLSYEQYF
TRBJ1-1 few NA TRBV28 13 TGTGCCAGCAGCCCTGGACAGATCACTGAAGCTTTCTTT CASSPGQITEAFF
TRBJ1-2 few NA TRBV7-2 15 TGTGCCAGCAGCTCCCCCTCCGAGCGGCGTATGGGCTACACCTTC CASSSPSERRMGYTF
TRBJ1-1 few NA TRBV29-1 12 TGCAGCGTTGACCCAGGGGACACTGAAGCTTTCTTT CSVDPGDTEAFF
TRBJ1-2 NA NA TRBV2 12 TGTGCCAGCAGTGACGGGAACTATGGCTACACCTTC CASSDGNYGYTF
TRBJ1-5 few NA TRBV19 15 TGTGCCAGCTCTTCACCGGGTCTACGCAATCAGCCCCAGCATTTT CASSSPGLRNQPQHF
TRBJ2-3 once NA TRBV10-3 14 TGTGCCATCAGTGAGTGGGGGGGCGGAGATACGCAGTATTTT CAISEWGGGDTQYF
TRBJ1-2 NA TRBD1 TRBV19 14 TGTGCCAGTAGTATTACCAGGGGGAAAGATGGCTACACCTTC CASSITRGKDGYTF
TRBJ2-7 NA TRBD2 TRBV6-1 16 TGTGCCAGCAGGGAAGGACTAGCGGGGGGGCGCAACGAGCAGTACTTC CASREGLAGGRNEQYF
TRBJ1-4 few TRBD1 TRBV10-3 18 TGTGCCATCAGTGAAAAGCTGCTGGCCGGGACAGGGAATGAAAAACTGTTTTTT CAISEKLLAGTGNEKLFF
TRBJ2-5 NA TRBD1 TRBV3-1/TRBV3-2 14 TGTGCCAGCAGCCTACTGACAGGGAAAGAGACCCAGTACTTC CASSLLTGKETQYF
TRBJ2-3 NA TRBD2 TRBV7-2 13 TGTGCAACGGCTGGCGGGGGAAGAGATACGCAGTATTTT CATAGGGRDTQYF
TRBJ1-1 NA TRBD1 TRBV18 15 TGTGCCAGCTCACCCCGGACAGGGCGGAACACTGAAGCTTTCTTT CASSPRTGRNTEAFF
TRBJ1-2 once NA TRBV10-2 13 TGCGCCAGCAGTGAACAGGGCAGAGGTGGCTACACCTTC CASSEQGRGGYTF
TRBJ2-7 NA TRBD1 TRBV28 16 TGTGCCAGCAGTTTATACTCCGGGACAGGGACTCACGAGCAGTACTTC CASSLYSGTGTHEQYF